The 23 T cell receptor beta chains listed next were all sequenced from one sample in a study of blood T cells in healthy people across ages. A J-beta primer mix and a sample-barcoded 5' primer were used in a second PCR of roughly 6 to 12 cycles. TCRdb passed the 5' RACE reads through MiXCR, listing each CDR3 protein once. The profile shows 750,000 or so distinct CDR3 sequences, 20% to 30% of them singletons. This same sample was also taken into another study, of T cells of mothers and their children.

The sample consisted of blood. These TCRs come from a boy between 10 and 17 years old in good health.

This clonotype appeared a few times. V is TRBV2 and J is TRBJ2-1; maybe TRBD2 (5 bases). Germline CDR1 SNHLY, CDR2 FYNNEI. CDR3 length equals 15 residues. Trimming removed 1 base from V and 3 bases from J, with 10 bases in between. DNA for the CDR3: TGTGCCAGCAGTGAAGAGGGTGGAGGCTACAATGAGCAGTTCTTC. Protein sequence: CASSEEGGGYNEQFF.

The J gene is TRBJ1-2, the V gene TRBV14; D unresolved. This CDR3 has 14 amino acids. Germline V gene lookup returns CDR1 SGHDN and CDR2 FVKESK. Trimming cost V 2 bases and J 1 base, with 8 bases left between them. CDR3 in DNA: TGTGCCAGCAGCCAAAGAGAATATAACTATGGCTACACCTTC. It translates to CASSQREYNYGYTF.

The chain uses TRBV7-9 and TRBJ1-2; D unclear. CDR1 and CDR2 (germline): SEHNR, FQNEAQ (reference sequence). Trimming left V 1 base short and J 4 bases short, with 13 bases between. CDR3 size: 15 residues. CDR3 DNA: TGTGCCAGCAGCTTAGGCCAGGCCGCTATCTATGGCTACACCTTC. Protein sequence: CASSLGQAAIYGYTF.

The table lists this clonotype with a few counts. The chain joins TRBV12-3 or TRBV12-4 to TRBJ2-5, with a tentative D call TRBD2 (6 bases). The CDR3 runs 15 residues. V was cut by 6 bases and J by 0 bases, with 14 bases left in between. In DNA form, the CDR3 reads TGTGCCAGCAGCCCATTACTAGCCTACCAAGAGACCCAGTACTTC. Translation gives CASSPLLAYQETQYF.

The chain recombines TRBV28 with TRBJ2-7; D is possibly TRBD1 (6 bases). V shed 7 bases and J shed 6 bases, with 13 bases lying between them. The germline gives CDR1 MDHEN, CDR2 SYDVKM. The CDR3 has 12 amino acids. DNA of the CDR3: TGTGCCAGCACCTATGTAGGGGGCGAGCAGTACTTC. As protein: CASTYVGGEQYF.

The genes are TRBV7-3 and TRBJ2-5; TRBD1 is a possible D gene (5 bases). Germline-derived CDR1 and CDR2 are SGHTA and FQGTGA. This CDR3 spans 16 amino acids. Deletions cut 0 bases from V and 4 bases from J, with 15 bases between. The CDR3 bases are TGTGCCAGCAGCTTAACCGGAAGGGGTTGGGGAGAGACCCAGTACTTC. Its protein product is CASSLTGRGWGETQYF.

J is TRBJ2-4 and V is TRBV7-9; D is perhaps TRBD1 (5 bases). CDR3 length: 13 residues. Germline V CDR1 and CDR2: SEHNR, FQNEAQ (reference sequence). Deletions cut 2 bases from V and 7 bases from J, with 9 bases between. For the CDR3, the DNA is TGTGCCAGCAGCTTACAGGGTGACAACATTCAGTACTTC. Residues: CASSLQGDNIQYF.

The CDR3: CARTGGHGELFF. The DNA of the CDR3 is TGTGCCAGAACGGGGGGACACGGGGAGCTGTTTTTT. This chain uses TRBV28 with TRBJ2-2, with D maybe TRBD2 (7 bases). Germline CDR1 reads MDHEN; CDR2 reads SYDVKM. This CDR3 is 12 amino acids long. The germline V and J ends were trimmed by 9 bases and 7 bases, with 12 bases remaining between them.

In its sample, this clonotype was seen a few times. The CDR3 DNA sequence: TGTGCCAGCAGTCCACCTGGTTACGGACTAGCGGGAGTTACCGGGGAGCTGTTTTTT. This gives the protein CASSPPGYGLAGVTGELFF. The V gene is TRBV7-6, the J gene TRBJ2-2; 13 nucleotides match TRBD2. The V segment lost 6 bases and the J segment 5 bases; nucleotides outside the gene matches: 15. CDR1 SGHVS and CDR2 FNYEAQ come from the germline V gene. The CDR3 loop spans 19 amino acids.

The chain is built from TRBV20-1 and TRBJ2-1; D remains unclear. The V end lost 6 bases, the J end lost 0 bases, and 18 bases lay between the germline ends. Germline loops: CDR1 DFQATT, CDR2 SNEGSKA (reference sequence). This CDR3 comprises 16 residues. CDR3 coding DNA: TGCAGTGCAAAAGGGCCGGAAGGGAACTCCTACAATGAGCAGTTCTTC. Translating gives CSAKGPEGNSYNEQFF.

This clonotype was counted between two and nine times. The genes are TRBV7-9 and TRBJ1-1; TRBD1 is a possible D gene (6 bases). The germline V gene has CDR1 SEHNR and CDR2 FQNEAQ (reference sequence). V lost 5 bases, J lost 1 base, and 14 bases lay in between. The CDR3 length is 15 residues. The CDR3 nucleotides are TGTGCCAGCAGCAAACACAGGGAACGGAACACTGAAGCTTTCTTT. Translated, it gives CASSKHRERNTEAFF.

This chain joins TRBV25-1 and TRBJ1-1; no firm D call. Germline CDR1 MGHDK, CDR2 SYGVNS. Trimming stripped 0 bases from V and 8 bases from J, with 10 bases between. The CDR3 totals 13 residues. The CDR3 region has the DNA TGTGCCAGCAGTGAATATGGCAGTTACGAAGCTTTCTTT. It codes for CASSEYGSYEAFF.

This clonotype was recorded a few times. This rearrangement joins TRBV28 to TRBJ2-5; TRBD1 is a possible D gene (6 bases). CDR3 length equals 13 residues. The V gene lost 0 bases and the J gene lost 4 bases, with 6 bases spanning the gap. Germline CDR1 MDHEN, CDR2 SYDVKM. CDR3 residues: CASSLWTGETQYF. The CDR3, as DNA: TGTGCCAGCAGTTTATGGACAGGAGAGACCCAGTACTTC. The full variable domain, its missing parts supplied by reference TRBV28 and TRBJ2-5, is DVKVTQSSRYLVKRTGEKVFLECVQDMDHENMFWYRQDPGLGLRLIYFSYDVKMKEKGDIPEGYSVSREKKERFSLILESASTNQTSMYLCASSLWTGETQYFGPGTRLLVL.

The chain's CDR3 is CASSKGGDRAVHGYTF. The CDR3 DNA is TGTGCCAGCAGCAAAGGCGGGGACAGGGCGGTACATGGCTACACCTTC. The chain has TRBV7-2 and TRBJ1-2; 9 bases line up with TRBD1. This CDR3 spans 16 amino acids. The germline gives CDR1 SGHTA, CDR2 FQGNSA. V shed 5 bases, J shed 6 bases, and the junction held 13 bases outside the gene matches.

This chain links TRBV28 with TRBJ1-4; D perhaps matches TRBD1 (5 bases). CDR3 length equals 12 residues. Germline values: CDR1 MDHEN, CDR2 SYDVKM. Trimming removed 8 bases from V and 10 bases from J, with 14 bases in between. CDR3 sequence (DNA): TGTGCCAGCGGGGGACTGATCGGAAAACTGTTTTTT. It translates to CASGGLIGKLFF.

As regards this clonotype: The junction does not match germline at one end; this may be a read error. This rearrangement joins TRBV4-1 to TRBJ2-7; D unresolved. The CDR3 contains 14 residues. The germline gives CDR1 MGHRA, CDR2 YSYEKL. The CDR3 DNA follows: TGCGCCAGCAGCCAAGGGATTAGCTCCTACGAGCAGCACTTC. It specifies CASSQGISSYEQHF.

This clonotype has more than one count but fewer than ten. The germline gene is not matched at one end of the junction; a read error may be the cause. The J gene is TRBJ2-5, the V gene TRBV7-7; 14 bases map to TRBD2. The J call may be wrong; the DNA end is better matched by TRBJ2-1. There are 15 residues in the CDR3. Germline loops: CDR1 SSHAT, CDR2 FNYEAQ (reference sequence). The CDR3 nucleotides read TGTGCTAGCAGCGTGGGACTAGCGGGGGAGAATGAGCAGTTCTTC. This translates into CASSVGLAGENEQFF.

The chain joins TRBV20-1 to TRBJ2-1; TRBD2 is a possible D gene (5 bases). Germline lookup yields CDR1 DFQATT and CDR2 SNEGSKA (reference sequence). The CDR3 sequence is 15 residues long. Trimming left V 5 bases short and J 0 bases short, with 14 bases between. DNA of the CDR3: TGCAGTGCTCGCCCCCGGGGAAGCTCCTACAATGAGCAGTTCTTC. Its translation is CSARPRGSSYNEQFF.

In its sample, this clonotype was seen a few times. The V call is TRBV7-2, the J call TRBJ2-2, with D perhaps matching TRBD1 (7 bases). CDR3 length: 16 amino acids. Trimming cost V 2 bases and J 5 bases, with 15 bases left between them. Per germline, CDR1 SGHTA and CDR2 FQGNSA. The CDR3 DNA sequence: TGTGCCAGCAGCTTAAATGGAGGGGGCTTGACCGGGGAGCTGTTTTTT. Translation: CASSLNGGGLTGELFF.

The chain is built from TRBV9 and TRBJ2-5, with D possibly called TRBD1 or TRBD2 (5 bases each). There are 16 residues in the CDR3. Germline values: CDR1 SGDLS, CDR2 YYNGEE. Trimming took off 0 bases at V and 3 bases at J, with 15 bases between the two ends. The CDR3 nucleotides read TGTGCCAGCAGCGTAGACTCCCATGGGGGAAAAGAGACCCAGTACTTC. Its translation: CASSVDSHGGKETQYF.

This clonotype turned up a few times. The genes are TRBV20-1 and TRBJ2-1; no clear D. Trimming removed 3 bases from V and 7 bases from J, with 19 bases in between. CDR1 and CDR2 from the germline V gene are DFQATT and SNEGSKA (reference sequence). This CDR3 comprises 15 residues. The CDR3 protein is CSASPRMLNRNEQFF. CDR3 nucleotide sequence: TGCAGTGCTAGCCCTCGGATGCTTAATCGGAATGAGCAGTTCTTC.

The CDR3 loop reads CSARDPLAGNTYNEQFF. CDR3 bases: TGCAGTGCTAGAGACCCGCTAGCGGGAAATACCTACAATGAGCAGTTCTTC. The chain recombines TRBV20-1 with TRBJ2-1; TRBD2 matches at 9 bases. Germline loops: CDR1 DFQATT, CDR2 SNEGSKA (reference sequence). V shed 0 bases and J 2 bases; nucleotides not matched to a gene: 8. CDR3 size: 17 residues.

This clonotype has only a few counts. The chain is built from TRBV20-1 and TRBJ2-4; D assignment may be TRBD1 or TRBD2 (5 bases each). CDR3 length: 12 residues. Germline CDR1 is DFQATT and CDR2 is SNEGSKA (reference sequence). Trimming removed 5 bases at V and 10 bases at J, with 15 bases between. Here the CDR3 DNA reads TGCAGTGCTCCCGGGACCCAACGGATTCAGTACTTC. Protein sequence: CSAPGTQRIQYF.